These 10 T cell receptor beta chains came from one sample sequenced in a study of blood T cell repertoires in COVID-19. TCRdb's table, derived via immunoSEQ multiplex PCR, lists solely in-frame clones and lacks some. Here the sample spans 90,000 to 130,000 clones, around 90% being singletons. The sample comprised peripheral blood. The receptors originated from a human donor in a cohort sampled during active COVID-19.

The genes are TRBV29-1 and TRBJ1-2; 9 bases map to TRBD1. The CDR3 has 13 amino acids. Trimming removed 8 bases from V and 2 bases from J; junction bases left unmatched: 6. CDR1 SQVTM and CDR2 ANQGSEA come from the germline V gene. In DNA, the CDR3 is TGCAGCTCAAGACAGGGGGAGAACTATGGCTACACCTTC. Amino acids: CSSRQGENYGYTF.

J is TRBJ1-6 and V is TRBV9; TRBD1 matches 9 bases. CDR1 is SGDLS and CDR2 is YYNGEE in the germline V gene. The CDR3 length is 16 residues. The junction had 8 bases not matched to a gene; V was cut back by 3 bases and J by 7 bases. CDR3 residues: CASSAKPGQGNSPLHF. CDR3 DNA sequence: TGTGCCAGCAGCGCCAAACCGGGACAGGGAAATTCACCCCTCCACTTT.

The chain employs TRBV24-1 and TRBJ1-1; 7 bases align to TRBD1. V trimming: 9 bases; J trimming: 1 base; junction bases outside the gene matches: 10. Germline lookup yields CDR1 KGHDR and CDR2 SFDVKD. The CDR3 is 15 amino acids. CDR3 region: CATSGRQGSNTEAFF. CDR3 DNA: TGTGCCACCTCAGGAAGACAGGGCTCGAACACTGAAGCTTTCTTT.

This clone was counted many times. V and J are TRBV19 and TRBJ2-7, with 10 nucleotides matching TRBD1. The germline V gene encodes CDR1 LNHDA and CDR2 SQIVND (reference sequence). V was pared by 2 bases and J by 2 bases, with 3 bases of the junction left unmatched. The CDR3 totals 15 residues. The chain's CDR3 is CASSIWGQGTYEQYF. The CDR3 nucleotides read TGTGCCAGTAGTATATGGGGACAGGGGACCTACGAGCAGTACTTC.

The chain combines TRBV5-4 with TRBJ2-4, with D possibly being TRBD1 (5 bases). The CDR3 spans 14 residues. Trimming shortened V by 0 bases and J by 9 bases, and 13 bases separated the two germline ends. The germline V gene has CDR1 SGHNT and CDR2 YYREEE (reference sequence). The CDR3 reads CASSLENRNGIQYF. The CDR3, as DNA: TGTGCCAGCAGCTTGGAGAACAGGAATGGCATTCAGTACTTC.

This clone was detected only once. This chain links TRBV28 with TRBJ1-4; D possibly corresponds to TRBD1 (5 bases). Germline values: CDR1 MDHEN, CDR2 SYDVKM. V dropped 5 bases and J dropped 8 bases, with 21 bases sitting between them. The CDR3 is made up of 16 amino acids. DNA for the CDR3: TGTGCCAGCAGTGGGGAAAGTATCGGGGGAAGCGAAAAACTGTTTTTT. This codes for CASSGESIGGSEKLFF.

J is TRBJ2-1 and V is TRBV3-1 (or the pseudogene TRBV3-2), with D hard to call. The CDR3 sequence is 15 residues long. Deletions cut 0 bases from V and 2 bases from J, with 8 bases between. CDR1 and CDR2 from the germline V gene are LGHDT and YNNKEL (reference sequence). CDR3 bases: TGTGCCAGCAGCCAAGATATTAGTCCCTACAATGAGCAGTTCTTC. Its translation: CASSQDISPYNEQFF.

DNA of the CDR3: TGTGCCAGTAGTTCGCCGGGACAGTTTTATAGCAATCAGCCCCAGCATTTT. It specifies CASSSPGQFYSNQPQHF. The rearrangement uses TRBV19 and TRBJ1-5; TRBD1 matches 7 bases. Per germline, CDR1 LNHDA and CDR2 SQIVND (reference sequence). CDR3 length: 17 residues. V lost 5 bases to trimming and J lost 0 bases; unmatched junction nucleotides: 10.

The chain has TRBV6-5 and TRBJ2-3; TRBD2 might be the D (6 bases). The V end was cut by 6 bases, the J end by 0 bases, with 10 bases between. Germline assignment: CDR1 MNHEY and CDR2 SVGAGI. The CDR3 has 14 amino acids. The CDR3 spells CASRGGASTDTQYF. In nucleotides, the CDR3 is TGTGCCAGCAGGGGCGGGGCTAGCACAGATACGCAGTATTTT.

The rearrangement uses TRBV25-1 and TRBJ2-7; 9 bases are shared with TRBD1. This CDR3 comprises 12 residues. Germline CDR1 is MGHDK and CDR2 is SYGVNS. The V and J ends lost 7 bases and 10 bases, in that order; junction bases with no gene match: 8. The chain's CDR3 is CASTGQGRSQYF. Here the CDR3 DNA reads TGTGCCAGCACAGGACAGGGGAGAAGTCAGTACTTC.